The source of this T cell receptor (beta chain) is a study of CD8 T cells in Susac syndrome. RNA amounts of about 0.5 to 1 ug underwent reverse transcription with random hexamers. TCRdb re-called the immunoSEQ multiplex PCR reads with MiXCR, one entry per CDR3 protein. There are about 200,000 distinct CDR3 sequences in the sample; around nine tenths occur only once, and about 0.12% lies in the top ten. The CDR3 contains 18 residues. The V end lost 6 bases, the J end lost 3 bases, and 24 bases lay between the germline ends. Germline-derived CDR1 and CDR2 are LNHDA and SQIVND (reference sequence). Negative isolation was used for CD8+ and CD4+ T cells, and FACS enrichment was applied to TEMRA cells.

The sequencing sample was made of CD8+ T cells from PBMCs. This sequence was found in a human donor with multiple sclerosis. The V call is TRBV19, the J call TRBJ1-5; D gene ambiguous. CDR3 coding DNA: TGTGCCAGTAGCACAGTACCCGTTTGGGTAGGGAACAATCAGCCCCAGCATTTT. Residues: CASSTVPVWVGNNQPQHF.